A single sample gave rise to the 8 T cell receptor beta chains below, sequenced in a study of follicular helper T cells after annual influenza vaccination. Sample time point: 2014-2015 season, pre-vaccination. The repertoire was sequenced with immunoSEQ multiplex PCR; TCRdb's copy has only in-frame clones and lacks some. The sample gives over 14,000 clones, approximately 85% of which show up once; around 0.27% is in the top ten. The specimen comprised CXCR5- memory CD4+ T cells sorted from blood, sampled on the day of influenza vaccination. These receptors were collected from an adult who received the influenza vaccine.

The genes are TRBV7-9 and TRBJ2-2; D is perhaps TRBD1 (6 bases). CDR3 length: 15 residues. Trimming cost V 2 bases and J 6 bases, with 13 bases left between them. Germline V gene lookup returns CDR1 SEHNR and CDR2 FQNEAQ (reference sequence). The CDR3: CASSLLGATSGELFF. The CDR3 DNA sequence: TGTGCCAGCAGCTTACTGGGGGCGACATCCGGGGAGCTGTTTTTT.

J is TRBJ1-6 and V is TRBV5-4; no clear D. Germline V gene sequence: CDR1 SGHNT, CDR2 YYREEE (reference sequence). The CDR3 totals 15 residues. V was clipped by 0 bases and J by 7 bases, with 11 bases between them. CDR3 amino acids: CASSLERIQNSPLHF. The CDR3 DNA reads as TGTGCCAGCAGCTTGGAGAGAATTCAAAATTCACCCCTCCACTTT.

This chain uses TRBV29-1 with TRBJ2-1; 12 bases match TRBD2. CDR1 is SQVTM, CDR2 ANQGSEA, per germline. V was pared by 6 bases and J by 4 bases, with 7 bases of the junction left unmatched. CDR3 size: 15 residues. The CDR3 coding sequence is TGCAGCGTCCTAGCGGGGGGGCCAGGGTACAATGAGCAGTTCTTC. Protein: CSVLAGGPGYNEQFF.

The V and J genes are TRBV7-8 and TRBJ2-7; unclear D gene. Germline CDR1 and CDR2: SGHVS and FQNEAQ. The CDR3 extends over 13 amino acids. The ends were cut back, 5 bases at V and 2 bases at J, with 10 bases in the middle. The CDR3, as DNA: TGTGCCAGCAGCCTTGGGCTAGCCTACGAGCAGTACTTC. Residues: CASSLGLAYEQYF.

The V and J genes are TRBV7-9 and TRBJ1-5; a possible D gene is TRBD1 (5 bases). Trimming pared 5 bases from V and 6 bases from J, leaving 14 bases between. CDR3 length: 14 residues. Per germline, CDR1 SEHNR and CDR2 FQNEAQ (reference sequence). The CDR3 reads CASSLGAQVQPQHF. Written as DNA, the CDR3 is TGTGCCAGCAGCCTCGGGGCGCAAGTTCAGCCCCAGCATTTT.

The rearrangement uses TRBV4-1 and TRBJ2-2; D tentatively fits TRBD1 or TRBD2 (6 bases each). The germline V gene encodes CDR1 MGHRA and CDR2 YSYEKL. The V gene lost 3 bases and the J gene lost 5 bases, with 16 bases spanning the gap. The CDR3 extends over 16 amino acids. CDR3 in amino acids: CASSQFSLGGTGELFF. CDR3 nucleotides: TGCGCCAGCAGCCAGTTCTCGCTAGGGGGGACCGGGGAGCTGTTTTTT.

In this sample, this clone turned up once. The V gene is TRBV9, the J gene TRBJ1-2, with 7 bases that match TRBD1. Germline assignment: CDR1 SGDLS and CDR2 YYNGEE. The CDR3 is 14 residues long. With 2 bases clipped from V and 6 bases from J, the junction kept 7 bases outside the gene matches. The CDR3 sequence is CASSVGRGQNGYTF. The CDR3 DNA sequence: TGTGCCAGCAGCGTGGGGAGGGGGCAAAATGGCTACACCTTC.

The chain is built from TRBV4-1 and TRBJ2-3, with D perhaps matching TRBD2 (6 bases). Germline CDR1 and CDR2: MGHRA and YSYEKL. V was clipped by 1 base and J by 0 bases, with 14 bases between them. The CDR3 is 17 residues long. DNA for the CDR3: TGCGCCAGCAGCCAAGTTCTTGCGGGGCTTAGCACAGATACGCAGTATTTT. It is translated as CASSQVLAGLSTDTQYF.